These 26 T cell receptor beta chains were sequenced from one sample in a study of lymphopenia after photon versus proton radiotherapy. TCRdb's table, derived via immunoSEQ multiplex PCR, lists solely in-frame clones and lacks some. The sample lists about 70,000 clones; approximately 87% were seen once. The input for sequencing was peripheral blood, taken from a patient treated with proton-based radiotherapy. These receptors were collected from a man aged 80 or over with esophageal cancer.

The chain uses TRBV18 and TRBJ2-2; 8 nucleotides agree with TRBD1. The CDR3 loop spans 15 amino acids. Germline V gene data show CDR1 as KGHSH and CDR2 as LQKENI. J lost 3 bases, V lost 3 bases, and 3 bases had no gene match. The CDR3 is CASSPRGQDTGELFF. The CDR3 bases are TGTGCCAGCTCACCCAGGGGGCAGGACACCGGGGAGCTGTTTTTT.

The chain employs TRBV4-3 and TRBJ2-7; no clear D. The CDR3 is 14 residues long. In germline, CDR1 is LGHNA, CDR2 YSLEER. V lost 4 bases and J 2 bases, leaving 12 bases between the germline ends. The CDR3 nucleotides are TGCGCCAGCAGCCTGGAGTCAGGCGCCTACGAGCAGTACTTC. Encoded protein: CASSLESGAYEQYF.

Regarding this clone: A junction boundary mismatches the germline segment, possibly from a read error. The rearrangement joins TRBV4-1 to TRBJ1-1; D uncertain. The CDR3 is made up of 12 amino acids. Germline loops: CDR1 MGHRA, CDR2 YSYEKL. CDR3: CASSHIVGPLKF. DNA for the CDR3: TGCGCCAGCAGCCATATAGTTGGTCCCTTAAAATTT.

This chain joins TRBV6-6 and TRBJ2-1, with 7 nucleotides matching TRBD2. J was trimmed by 9 bases and V by 0 bases; bases with no gene match: 5. This CDR3 spans 14 amino acids. Germline V gene lookup returns CDR1 MNHNY and CDR2 SVGAGI (reference sequence). The CDR3 here is CASSYSGPSGEQFF. CDR3 sequence (DNA): TGTGCCAGCAGTTACTCGGGGCCTAGCGGTGAGCAGTTCTTC.

V gene TRBV7-2 combines with J gene TRBJ2-7; either TRBD1 or TRBD2 may supply D (5 bases each). This CDR3 is 16 amino acids long. V lost 5 bases, J lost 2 bases, and 19 bases lay in between. The V gene's germline CDR1 is SGHTA and CDR2 FQGNSA. CDR3 amino acids: CASSRARDLFTYEQYF. CDR3 DNA sequence: TGTGCCAGCAGCCGAGCCCGGGACCTCTTCACCTACGAGCAGTACTTC.

The chain links TRBV5-4 to TRBJ2-2; the D gene is possibly TRBD2 (6 bases). Trimming stripped 4 bases from V and 1 base from J, with 14 bases between. The CDR3 is 16 amino acids. The germline gives CDR1 SGHNT, CDR2 YYREEE (reference sequence). CDR3 DNA sequence: TGTGCCAGCAGCATGGGGCAGGGAGGGAACACCGGGGAGCTGTTTTTT. It yields the protein CASSMGQGGNTGELFF.

The CDR3 loop reads CASSQAPRRDSPLHF. Here the CDR3 DNA reads TGCGCCAGCAGCCAAGCCCCTAGACGGGATTCACCCCTCCACTTT. The rearrangement uses TRBV4-1 and TRBJ1-6; no clear D. Germline loops: CDR1 MGHRA, CDR2 YSYEKL. This CDR3 comprises 15 residues. Trimming stripped 1 base from V and 8 bases from J, with 12 bases between.

This chain joins TRBV19 and TRBJ1-1, with TRBD1 matching 7 bases. The trim removed 3 bases at V and 3 bases at J, leaving 4 bases unmatched. Germline-derived CDR1 and CDR2 are LNHDA and SQIVND (reference sequence). There are 14 residues in the CDR3. The CDR3 DNA is TGTGCCAGTAGTATTACAGGGGAAGACACTGAAGCTTTCTTT. Its translation is CASSITGEDTEAFF.

The table lists this clone with a count of one. The gene calls are TRBV29-1 and TRBJ2-7; 12 bases fit TRBD2. The CDR3 runs to 17 residues. The germline V gene has CDR1 SQVTM and CDR2 ANQGSEA. The V gene end was trimmed by 6 bases and the J gene end by 6 bases; junction bases not matched to a gene: 18. The CDR3 DNA reads TGCAGCGTGACGGGGGACAGGACTAGCGGGAAGCCCCTCGAGCAGTACTTC. Protein sequence: CSVTGDRTSGKPLEQYF.

The CDR3 sequence is CASSVGGGYYEQYF. CDR3 DNA: TGTGCCAGCAGCGTTGGCGGGGGTTACTACGAGCAGTACTTC. The chain links TRBV7-2 to TRBJ2-7, with 7 bases lining up with TRBD2. With V trimmed by 5 bases and J by 3 bases, 7 bases remained unmatched. The CDR3 consists of 14 residues. The germline CDR1 and CDR2 sequences are SGHTA and FQGNSA.

This sequence joins TRBV5-1 and TRBJ2-5; 8 bases are a match to TRBD2. With V trimmed by 3 bases and J by 4 bases, 14 bases remained unmatched. The germline V gene encodes CDR1 SGHRS and CDR2 YFSETQ. This CDR3 region has 17 residues. Here the CDR3 reads CASSSGTAGGVGETQYF. The CDR3 DNA is TGCGCCAGCAGCTCCGGGACTGCCGGGGGGGTCGGAGAGACCCAGTACTTC.

The chain employs TRBV11-3 and TRBJ2-7, with 8 bases lining up with TRBD1. With V trimmed by 5 bases and J by 6 bases, 15 bases remained unmatched. From germline, CDR1 is SGHNT and CDR2 YENEEA. The CDR3 is 16 residues long. The CDR3 loop reads CASSPRTGSVTGEQYF. CDR3 sequence (DNA): TGTGCCAGCAGCCCCCGGACAGGGTCGGTCACTGGCGAGCAGTACTTC.

This chain links TRBV20-1 with TRBJ2-7, with D possibly TRBD2 on 5 matching bases. The CDR3 spans 10 residues. Per the germline V gene, CDR1 is DFQATT and CDR2 is SNEGSKA (reference sequence). Trimming took off 3 bases at V and 5 bases at J, with 5 bases between the two ends. DNA for the CDR3: TGCAGTGCTAGGCGGGACGAGCAGTACTTC. Translated: CSARRDEQYF.

Comments on this clone: Compared with germline, one end of the junction differs, possibly owing to a read error. The V call is TRBV5-4, the J call TRBJ2-1; 7 bases map to TRBD2. The CDR3 totals 16 residues. Germline values: CDR1 SGHNT, CDR2 YYREEE (reference sequence). This chain's CDR3 is CASWGFEGGLNNEQFF. CDR3 sequence (DNA): TGCGCCAGCTGGGGGTTTGAGGGAGGGTTGAACAATGAGCAGTTCTTC.

This rearrangement joins TRBV2 to TRBJ2-2; weak D call: TRBD1 (5 bases). V was clipped by 3 bases and J by 1 base, with 9 bases between them. Per germline, CDR1 SNHLY and CDR2 FYNNEI. The CDR3 runs to 15 residues. The CDR3 region is CASSDWQGNTGELFF. The CDR3, as DNA: TGTGCCAGCAGTGATTGGCAGGGGAACACCGGGGAGCTGTTTTTT.

This rearrangement joins TRBV7-6 to TRBJ1-4; D not resolved. The germline V gene encodes CDR1 SGHVS and CDR2 FNYEAQ. The CDR3 has 13 residues. V was shortened by 5 bases and J by 10 bases, with 14 bases between the two germline ends. This CDR3 is CASSDSAGRKLFF. The CDR3 DNA reads as TGTGCCAGCAGCGACTCGGCCGGGAGAAAACTGTTTTTT.

Only a few counts were recorded for this clone. The chain employs TRBV6-5 and TRBJ1-2, with D unresolved. The V and J ends lost 10 bases and 7 bases respectively, with 10 bases between them. The germline gives CDR1 MNHEY, CDR2 SVGAGI. The length of the CDR3 is 10 residues. In DNA form, the CDR3 reads TGTGCCACCTGGGCGGCTGGCTACACCTTC. It yields the protein CATWAAGYTF.

This clone is a singleton in its sample. This chain connects TRBV29-1 to TRBJ2-4; no firm D call. Germline V gene data show CDR1 as SQVTM and CDR2 as ANQGSEA. V was pared by 7 bases and J by 5 bases, with 12 bases between. This CDR3 has 12 residues. The CDR3 spells CSALSWENIQYF. As DNA, the CDR3 is TGCAGCGCACTTAGTTGGGAAAACATTCAGTACTTC.

The chain carries TRBV5-6 and TRBJ1-3; 10 nucleotides align to TRBD1. Germline loops: CDR1 SGHDT, CDR2 YYEEEE. Trimming cost V 4 bases and J 4 bases; bases outside gene matches: 5. This CDR3 spans 15 amino acids. Written as DNA, the CDR3 is TGTGCCAGCAGCCTAGACAGGGGGCCAGGAAACACCATATATTTT. Amino acid sequence: CASSLDRGPGNTIYF.

The rearrangement links TRBV5-5 to TRBJ1-3; D is unresolved. CDR3 length equals 17 residues. The ends were cut back, 0 bases at V and 0 bases at J, with 13 bases in the middle. In germline, CDR1 is SGHKS, CDR2 YYEKEE (reference sequence). The DNA of the CDR3 is TGTGCCAGCAGCTTGGGGGTCAGTTCCTCCTCTGGAAACACCATATATTTT. Translation: CASSLGVSSSSGNTIYF.

The genes are TRBV5-4 and TRBJ1-4, with 7 bases that match TRBD1. CDR3 length: 15 residues. Trimming at V came to 0 bases and at J to 7 bases, leaving 6 bases not matched to a gene. The germline CDR1 and CDR2 sequences are SGHNT and YYREEE (reference sequence). CDR3 coding DNA: TGTGCCAGCAGCTTGGCCCACGGGACAGCTGAAAAACTGTTTTTT. Translating gives CASSLAHGTAEKLFF.

The J gene is TRBJ2-1, the V gene TRBV11-3, with D perhaps TRBD2 (6 bases). CDR1 and CDR2 (germline): SGHNT, YENEEA. The germline V and J ends were trimmed by 1 base and 8 bases, with 18 bases remaining between them. The CDR3 covers 16 residues. The CDR3 here is CASSLGGAGGTDEQFF. The DNA of the CDR3 is TGTGCCAGCAGCTTAGGAGGGGCCGGCGGGACGGATGAGCAGTTCTTC.

The CDR3 sequence: CASSVEQHRDTGELFF. As DNA, the CDR3 is TGTGCCAGCAGCGTAGAACAGCACCGGGACACCGGGGAGCTGTTTTTT. The J gene is TRBJ2-2, the V gene TRBV9; D unclear. V was pared by 0 bases and J by 3 bases, with 12 bases between. CDR1 is SGDLS, CDR2 YYNGEE, per germline. This CDR3 is 16 amino acids long.

V and J are TRBV18 and TRBJ2-5; D is perhaps TRBD1 (5 bases). This CDR3 has 14 amino acids. V lost 2 bases and J lost 5, with 12 bases in between. The germline V gene encodes CDR1 KGHSH and CDR2 LQKENI. DNA for the CDR3: TGTGCCAGCTCACCAAATTCGGCAGGGGAGACCCAGTACTTC. Translation gives CASSPNSAGETQYF. The variable domain in full, with the rest retrieved from reference TRBV18 and TRBJ2-5, is NAGVMQNPRHLVRRRGQEARLRCSPMKGHSHVYWYRQLPEEGLKFMVYLQKENIIDESGMPKERFSAEFPKEGPSILRIQQVVRGDSAAYFCASSPNSAGETQYFGPGTRLLVL.

This clone was counted only a few times. The chain uses TRBV10-2 and TRBJ2-4; D may be TRBD1 (5 bases). This CDR3 is 16 amino acids long. CDR1 WSHSY and CDR2 SAAADI come from the germline V gene. The V and J ends lost 5 bases and 0 bases respectively, with 14 bases between them. The CDR3 sequence is CASSSGSLIAKNIQYF. CDR3 sequence (DNA): TGCGCCAGCAGTTCAGGGTCCCTCATAGCCAAAAACATTCAGTACTTC.

The chain couples TRBV11-2 to TRBJ1-2; a possible D gene is TRBD1 (6 bases). Between the trimmed V and J ends, which lost 1 base and 2 bases, there was a span of 8 bases. The CDR3 length is 14 residues. Germline CDR1 is SGHAT and CDR2 is FQNNGV. In DNA form, the CDR3 reads TGTGCCAGCAGCTTAGGGACAGCGAACTATGGCTACACCTTC. Protein sequence: CASSLGTANYGYTF.